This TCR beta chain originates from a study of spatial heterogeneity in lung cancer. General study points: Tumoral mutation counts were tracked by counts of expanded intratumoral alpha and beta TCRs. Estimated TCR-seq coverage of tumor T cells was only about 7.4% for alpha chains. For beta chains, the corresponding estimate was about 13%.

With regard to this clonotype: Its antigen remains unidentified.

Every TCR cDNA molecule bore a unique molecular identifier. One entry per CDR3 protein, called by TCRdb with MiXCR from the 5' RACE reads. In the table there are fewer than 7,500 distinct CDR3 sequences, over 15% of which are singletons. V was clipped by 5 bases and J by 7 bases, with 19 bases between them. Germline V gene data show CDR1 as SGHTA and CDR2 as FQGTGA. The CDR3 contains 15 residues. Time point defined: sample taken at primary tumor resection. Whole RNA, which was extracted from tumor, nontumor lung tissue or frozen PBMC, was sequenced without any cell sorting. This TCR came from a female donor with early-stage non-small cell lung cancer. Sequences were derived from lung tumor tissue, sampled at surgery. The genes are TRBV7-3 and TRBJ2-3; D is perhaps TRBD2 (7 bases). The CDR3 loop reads CASSPGPGGLYTQYF. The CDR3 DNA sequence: TGTGCCAGCAGCCCCGGCCCGGGGGGCTTGTATACGCAGTATTTT.